This T cell receptor (beta chain) was profiled in a study of radiotherapy plus CTLA-4 blockade in lung cancer. Study-wide background: Among patients, under 20% showed objective responses, and 31% had disease control.

Germline lookup yields CDR1 LNHDA and CDR2 SQIVND (reference sequence). There are 13 residues in the CDR3. V lost 6 bases, J lost 3 bases, and 12 bases lay in between. Profiling relied on immunoSEQ multiplex PCR, and the TCRdb table lists in-frame clones only, not all of them. The repertoire holds 65,000 to 90,000 clones, with about 88% as singletons. The sample here was peripheral blood, taken from a patient treated with radiotherapy plus ipilimumab. The V call is TRBV19, the J call TRBJ2-7; D is unclear. This receptor was obtained from a human donor with non-small cell lung cancer who had stable disease on radiotherapy plus ipilimumab. The CDR3 DNA reads TGTGCCAGTAGCTCCCCGCGGCTCTACGAGCAGTACTTC. Translated, it gives CASSSPRLYEQYF.